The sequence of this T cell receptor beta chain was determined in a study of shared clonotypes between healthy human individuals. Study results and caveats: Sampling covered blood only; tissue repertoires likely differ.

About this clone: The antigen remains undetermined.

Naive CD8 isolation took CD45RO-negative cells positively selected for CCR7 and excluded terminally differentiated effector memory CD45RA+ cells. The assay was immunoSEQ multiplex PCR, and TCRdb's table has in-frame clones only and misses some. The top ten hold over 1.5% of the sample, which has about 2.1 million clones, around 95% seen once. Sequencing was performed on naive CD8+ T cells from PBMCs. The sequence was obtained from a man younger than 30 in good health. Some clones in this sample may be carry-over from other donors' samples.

The CDR3 loop is CASREGSGYTF. In DNA, the CDR3 is TGTGCCAGCAGGGAGGGAAGTGGCTACACCTTC. The chain carries TRBV2 and TRBJ1-2; D unresolved. Deletions cut 6 bases from V and 7 bases from J, with 9 bases between. CDR3 length: 11 residues. Germline V gene lookup returns CDR1 SNHLY and CDR2 FYNNEI.